A single sample is the source of the 10 T cell receptor beta chains below, sequenced in a study of T cells in Graves' hyperthyroidism and ophthalmopathy. Amplified TCR beta CDR3 regions came from RNA transcripts. First-round RT-PCR of the TCR CDR3 relied on the HTBI primer set. TCRdb ran MiXCR on the multiplex PCR reads and lists one entry per CDR3 protein. The data contain hundreds of thousands of distinct CDR3 sequences, around 21% of them singletons. Specimen: blood. All receptors derive from a man aged 25-45 years with Graves' ophthalmopathy.

This clonotype occurred a few times. This may be a read error: a much more frequent sequence differs by one nucleotide. The chain has TRBV28 and TRBJ2-3, with D hard to call. V dropped 2 bases and J dropped 8 bases, with 8 bases sitting between them. This CDR3 region has 12 residues. Germline CDR1 is MDHEN and CDR2 is SYDVKM. The CDR3: CASSLRAGTQYF. CDR3 DNA: TGTGCCAGCAGTTTAAGGGCAGGTACGCAGTATTTT.

This chain joins TRBV30 and TRBJ1-2; D might be TRBD1 (5 bases). The CDR3 runs to 14 residues. Trimming stripped 0 bases from V and 8 bases from J, with 16 bases between. Germline V lookup: CDR1 GTSNPN, CDR2 SVGIG (reference sequence). CDR3 amino acids: CAWSVAGTGWGYTF. The CDR3 DNA follows: TGTGCCTGGAGTGTAGCAGGGACCGGTTGGGGCTACACCTTC.

The J gene is TRBJ1-1, the V gene TRBV27, with D tentatively TRBD1 (6 bases). Per germline, CDR1 MNHEY and CDR2 SMNVEV (reference sequence). V lost 7 bases to trimming and J lost 6 bases, with 21 bases between them. The CDR3 spans 15 residues. This chain's CDR3 is CASISVGRGSAEAFF. The CDR3 nucleotides read TGTGCCAGCATATCGGTGGGCAGGGGATCCGCTGAAGCTTTCTTT.

The V gene is TRBV29-1, the J gene TRBJ1-2, with unresolved D. In germline, CDR1 is SQVTM, CDR2 ANQGSEA. Trimming removed 5 bases at V and 6 bases at J, with 13 bases between. The CDR3 is 12 residues long. CDR3 in amino acids: CSVYTPVDGYTF. CDR3 in DNA: TGCAGCGTTTACACCCCCGTGGATGGCTACACCTTC.

This clonotype showed up just a few times. The J gene is TRBJ2-3, the V gene TRBV25-1; 11 nucleotides align to TRBD2. Germline CDR1 is MGHDK and CDR2 is SYGVNS. V was pared by 1 base and J by 2 bases, with 11 bases of the junction left unmatched. The CDR3 sequence is 19 residues long. The CDR3 reads CASSESSITSGRYTDTQYF. The CDR3 coding sequence is TGTGCCAGCAGTGAATCGTCCATAACTAGCGGGAGATACACAGATACGCAGTATTTT.

This clonotype appeared many times. Here the CDR3 DNA reads TGTGCCTGGATCACGTCGAGCGTGGGCTATGGCTACACCTTC. As protein: CAWITSSVGYGYTF. V usage is TRBV30 and J usage is TRBJ1-2; D unresolved. The CDR3 contains 14 residues. The germline CDR1 and CDR2 sequences are GTSNPN and SVGIG (reference sequence). The V end was cut by 4 bases, the J end by 4 bases, with 16 bases between.

This chain uses TRBV5-8 with TRBJ1-2; 10 nucleotides align to TRBD1. This CDR3 has 15 residues. Trimming at V came to 3 bases and at J to 2 bases, leaving 4 bases not matched to a gene. Germline V lookup: CDR1 SGHTS, CDR2 YDEGEE. CDR3 residues: CASSWGTGENYGYTF. CDR3 nucleotide sequence: TGTGCCAGCAGCTGGGGGACAGGGGAGAACTATGGCTACACCTTC.

Only a few counts were recorded for this clonotype. The genes are TRBV29-1 and TRBJ1-1; TRBD1 matches at 8 bases. CDR3 length: 13 amino acids. CDR1 is SQVTM and CDR2 is ANQGSEA in the germline V gene. J was trimmed by 5 bases and V by 7 bases; bases with no gene match: 9. The CDR3 DNA reads TGCAGCGCCGCGGGGCAGGGGGCTACTGAAGCTTTCTTT. It is translated as CSAAGQGATEAFF. Based on the CDR3 plus reference TRBV29-1 and TRBJ1-1, the full variable domain is SAVISQKPSRDICQRGTSLTIQCQVDSQVTMMFWYRQQPGQSLTLIATANQGSEATYESGFVIDKFPISRPNLTFSTLTVSNMSPEDSSIYLCSAAGQGATEAFFGQGTRLTVV.

This clonotype was observed a few times. V usage is TRBV2 and J usage is TRBJ1-5, with TRBD1 matching 12 bases. V lost 6 bases and J lost 5; bases outside the gene matches: 2. The germline V gene encodes CDR1 SNHLY and CDR2 FYNNEI. The CDR3 contains 14 residues. For the CDR3, the DNA is TGTGCCAGCAGGGGACAGGGGGCCGATCAGCCCCAGCATTTT. Residues: CASRGQGADQPQHF.

In this sample, this clonotype turned up a few times. This chain connects TRBV24-1 to TRBJ2-3; TRBD2 matches at 13 bases. This CDR3 comprises 18 residues. Germline V gives CDR1 KGHDR, CDR2 SFDVKD. Trimming at V came to 3 bases and at J to 4 bases, leaving 9 bases not matched to a gene. CDR3 amino acids: CATSDPTGLAGESDTQYF. The CDR3 DNA follows: TGTGCCACCAGTGATCCCACAGGACTAGCGGGAGAGTCAGATACGCAGTATTTT.